The TCR beta chain under discussion was sequenced for a study of blood T cell repertoires in COVID-19 (dated by TCRdb to the early 2020s). Regarding the study in general: Collaborator samples came from the United States, Italy and Spain and covered acute and convalescent phases of COVID-19. The material from the prospective study consisted of cDNA or gDNA derived from T cells, B-cell-depleted T cells, or PBMCs. Deeply sampled blood TCRbeta repertoires from subjects exposed to, actively infected with, or recovered from COVID-19 were included in the dataset. A freely available public database, intended as a resource for researchers studying the immune response to SARS-CoV-2, is where the repertoires were released. The samples were drawn from the first 160 participants of the ongoing ImmuneRACE study and from 950 to 1,500 subjects provided by 6 global collaborators. Sample metadata almost always included a de-identified subject ID, COVID-19 status, age in years and sex. Where HLA class I and class II types were available, the types were taken from metadata supplied by the sample provider, not from assay-based typing.

The collaborating institutions used their own protocols to collect whole blood in K2EDTA tubes. For TCRbeta analysis, collaborator samples were shipped as frozen whole blood, as isolated PBMCs, or as DNA extracted from either sample type. Overall study results and their limits: The quantity of clinical and demographic metadata differed by source and by participant and was supplied without curation.

TCRbeta CDR3 regions were amplified from genomic DNA using the immunoSEQ Assay, a bias-controlled multiplex PCR. Per the authors' processing: Within the assay, amplification of reference gene primers was used to estimate how many nucleated cells each sample contained. To quantify the absolute abundance of each unique TCRbeta CDR3 rearrangement, sequence reads were collapsed and filtered. Productive Simpson clonality was computed per sample as the square root of Simpson's diversity index over productive rearrangements. Imported from immuneACCESS, the table was reduced by TCRdb to in-frame sequences with V and J called. These copies leave out some clones; in studies compared against another copy, an unresolved V gene accounts for under half, and the cause of the remainder is not known. From that table come the V and J calls and clone size; the DNA was used to work out D and trimming. This sample is represented by about 330,000 clones; roughly 90% of them were singletons. The top ten clonotypes cover more than 3% of the sample.

CDR1 is given as LGHDT and CDR2 as YNNKEL, both from the germline V gene (reference sequence). V was cut back by 3 bases and J by 4 bases, leaving a gap of 3 bases between them. The CDR3 holds 11 amino acids from the cysteine to the phenylalanine. The kept DNA is CDR3 alone, 33 bases in frame from the first base. With regard to this clone: Its antigen is still unknown. No base quality information exists; no much larger clone differs at one position.

The chain couples TRBV3-1 (or the pseudogene TRBV3-2) to TRBJ1-2; a confident D gene designation cannot be given. The specimen sequenced was peripheral blood. The TCR originated in a woman aged 45-59 years with active or convalescent COVID-19. The CDR3 in this case is CASSHGYGYTF. The DNA sequence is TGTGCCAGCAGCCACGGCTATGGCTACACCTTC.